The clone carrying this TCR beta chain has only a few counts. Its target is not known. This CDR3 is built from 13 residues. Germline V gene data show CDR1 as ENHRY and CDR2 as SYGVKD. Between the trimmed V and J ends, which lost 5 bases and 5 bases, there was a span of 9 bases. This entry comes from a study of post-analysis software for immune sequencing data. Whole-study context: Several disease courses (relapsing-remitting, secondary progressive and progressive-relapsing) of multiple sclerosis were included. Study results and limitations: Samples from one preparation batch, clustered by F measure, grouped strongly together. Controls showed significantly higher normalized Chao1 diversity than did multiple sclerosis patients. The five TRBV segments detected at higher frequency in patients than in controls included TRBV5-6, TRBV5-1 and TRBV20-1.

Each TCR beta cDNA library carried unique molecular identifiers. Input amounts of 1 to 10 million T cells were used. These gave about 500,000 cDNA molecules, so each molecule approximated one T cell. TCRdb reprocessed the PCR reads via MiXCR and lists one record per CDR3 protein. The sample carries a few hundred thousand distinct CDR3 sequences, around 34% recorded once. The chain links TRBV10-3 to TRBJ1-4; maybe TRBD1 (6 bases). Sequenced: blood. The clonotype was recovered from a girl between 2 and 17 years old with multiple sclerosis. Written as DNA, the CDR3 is TGTGCCATCAGTTTACAGGGAAATGAAAAACTGTTTTTT. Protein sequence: CAISLQGNEKLFF.